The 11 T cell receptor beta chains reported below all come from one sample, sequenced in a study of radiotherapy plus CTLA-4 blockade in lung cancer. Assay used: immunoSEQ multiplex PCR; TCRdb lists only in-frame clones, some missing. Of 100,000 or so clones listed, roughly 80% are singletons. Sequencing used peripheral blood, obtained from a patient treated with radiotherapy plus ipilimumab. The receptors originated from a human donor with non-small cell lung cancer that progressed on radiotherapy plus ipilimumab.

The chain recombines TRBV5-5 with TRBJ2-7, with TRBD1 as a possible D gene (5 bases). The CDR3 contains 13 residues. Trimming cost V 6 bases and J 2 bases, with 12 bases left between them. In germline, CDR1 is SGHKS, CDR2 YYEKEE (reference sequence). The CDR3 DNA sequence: TGTGCCAGCAAGAACCAGGGTGCCTACGAGCAGTACTTC. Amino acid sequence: CASKNQGAYEQYF.

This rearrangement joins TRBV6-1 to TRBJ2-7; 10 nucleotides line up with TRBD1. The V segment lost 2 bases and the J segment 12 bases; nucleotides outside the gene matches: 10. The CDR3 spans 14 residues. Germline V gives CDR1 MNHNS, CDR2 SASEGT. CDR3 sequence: CASSELGDRGVWYV. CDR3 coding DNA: TGTGCCAGCAGTGAATTGGGGGACAGGGGCGTCTGGTACGTC.

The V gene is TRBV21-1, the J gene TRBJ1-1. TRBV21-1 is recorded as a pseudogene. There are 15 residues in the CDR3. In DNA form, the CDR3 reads TGTGCCAGCAGCCTACATGTAACACTGAACACTGAAGCTTTCTTT. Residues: CASSLHVTLNTEAFF.

The CDR3 region is CSFSEGNTGELFF. CDR3 in DNA: TGCAGCTTTTCAGAGGGGAACACCGGGGAGCTGTTTTTT. The V call is TRBV29-1, the J call TRBJ2-2, with a possible D match to TRBD2 (5 bases). Germline lookup yields CDR1 SQVTM and CDR2 ANQGSEA. V was trimmed by 8 bases and J by 1 base, leaving 11 bases between them. The CDR3 is 13 amino acids.

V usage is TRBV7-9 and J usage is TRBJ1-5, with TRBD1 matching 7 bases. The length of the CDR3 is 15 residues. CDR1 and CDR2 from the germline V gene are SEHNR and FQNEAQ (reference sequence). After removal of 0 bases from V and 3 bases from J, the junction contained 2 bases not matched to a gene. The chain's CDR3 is CASSLAGQANQPQHF. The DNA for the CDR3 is TGTGCCAGCAGCTTAGCCGGACAGGCCAATCAGCCCCAGCATTTT.

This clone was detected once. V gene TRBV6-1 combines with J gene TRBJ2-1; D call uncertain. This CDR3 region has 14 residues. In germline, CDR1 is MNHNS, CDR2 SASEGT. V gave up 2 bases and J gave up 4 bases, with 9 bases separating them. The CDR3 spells CASSERAGYNEQFF. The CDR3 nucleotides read TGTGCCAGCAGTGAAAGGGCCGGATACAATGAGCAGTTCTTC.

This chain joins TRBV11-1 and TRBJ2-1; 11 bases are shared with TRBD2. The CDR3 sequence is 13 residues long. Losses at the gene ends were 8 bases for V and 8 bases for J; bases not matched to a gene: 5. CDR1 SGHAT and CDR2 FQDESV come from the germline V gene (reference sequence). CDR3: CASVLAGAYEQFF. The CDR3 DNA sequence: TGTGCCAGCGTACTAGCGGGAGCTTATGAGCAGTTCTTC.

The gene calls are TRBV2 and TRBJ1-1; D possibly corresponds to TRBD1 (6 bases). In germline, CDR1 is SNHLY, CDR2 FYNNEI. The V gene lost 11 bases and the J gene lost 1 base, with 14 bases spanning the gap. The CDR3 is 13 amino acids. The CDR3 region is CAGNLQGNTEAFF. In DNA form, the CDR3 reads TGTGCCGGCAATTTACAGGGGAACACTGAAGCTTTCTTT.

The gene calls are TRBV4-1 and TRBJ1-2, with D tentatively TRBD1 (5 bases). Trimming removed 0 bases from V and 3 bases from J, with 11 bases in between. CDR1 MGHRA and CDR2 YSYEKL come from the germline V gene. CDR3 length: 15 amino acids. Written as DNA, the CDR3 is TGCGCCAGCAGCCAAGAGGGCGGGGCCGACTATGGCTACACCTTC. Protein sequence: CASSQEGGADYGYTF.

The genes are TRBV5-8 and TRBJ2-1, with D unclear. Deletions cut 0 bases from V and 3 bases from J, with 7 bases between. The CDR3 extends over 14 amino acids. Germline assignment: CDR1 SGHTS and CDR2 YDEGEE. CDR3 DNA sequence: TGTGCCAGCAGCTTGGGGCAGCACTACAATGAGCAGTTCTTC. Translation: CASSLGQHYNEQFF.

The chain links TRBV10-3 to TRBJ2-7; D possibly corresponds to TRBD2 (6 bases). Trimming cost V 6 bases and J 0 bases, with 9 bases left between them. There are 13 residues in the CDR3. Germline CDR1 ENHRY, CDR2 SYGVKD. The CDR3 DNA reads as TGTGCCATCAGCCCGGGAGCCTCCTACGAGCAGTACGTC. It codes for CAISPGASYEQYV.